These 13 T cell receptor beta chains share one sample of origin, sequenced in a study of T cell repertoires in cytomegalovirus infection. TCRdb used MiXCR to reprocess the reads, holding one entry per CDR3 protein. The sample has hundreds of thousands of distinct CDR3 sequences, 24% seen once. The sequencing input was CD8+ T cells from PBMCs. These receptors were taken from a human donor in good health (CMV status not recorded). Some clones in this sample may be carry-over from other donors' samples.

This clonotype was recorded many times. This chain joins TRBV12-3 or TRBV12-4 and TRBJ2-3; D is unclear. Trimming shortened V by 6 bases and J by 6 bases, and 10 bases separated the two germline ends. The CDR3 sequence is 12 residues long. This CDR3 is CASSLPRDTQYF. CDR3 bases: TGTGCCAGCAGCCTCCCCCGTGATACGCAGTATTTT.

This clonotype was seen a few times. This chain uses TRBV6-2 or TRBV6-3 with TRBJ2-1; the match to TRBD1 covers 7 bases. Germline V gives CDR1 MNHEY, CDR2 SVGEGT. Germline trimming cut 7 bases from V and 8 bases from J; bases unmatched to any gene: 14. This CDR3 is 15 amino acids long. CDR3 sequence reads: CASISLRTGLDEQFF. CDR3 bases: TGTGCCAGCATCTCCCTCCGGACAGGTTTGGATGAGCAGTTCTTC.

This clonotype was observed a few times. The rearrangement uses TRBV2 and TRBJ2-5; no clear D. The CDR3 is 13 amino acids. V lost 7 bases to trimming and J lost 5 bases, with 14 bases between them. Germline V lookup: CDR1 SNHLY, CDR2 FYNNEI. CDR3 nucleotide sequence: TGTGCCAGCATTACCGGCCGCCCGGAGACCCAGTACTTC. Translation gives CASITGRPETQYF.

This clonotype was observed a few times. V and J are TRBV7-2 and TRBJ1-2; D possibly corresponds to TRBD1 (6 bases). In germline, CDR1 is SGHTA, CDR2 FQGNSA. V lost 5 bases and J lost 4, with 20 bases in between. The CDR3 totals 16 residues. DNA of the CDR3: TGTGCCAGCAGCCAAAGCCGGAGACAGGATCTCTATGGCTACACCTTC. Protein product: CASSQSRRQDLYGYTF.

The chain employs TRBV14 and TRBJ2-5; TRBD2 matches at 9 bases. From germline, CDR1 is SGHDN and CDR2 FVKESK. Unmatched junction bases numbered 9, after V lost 4 bases and J lost 3 bases. The CDR3 consists of 16 residues. The CDR3 loop is CASSPPSGAGKETQYF. DNA of the CDR3: TGTGCCAGCAGCCCTCCTAGCGGGGCGGGCAAAGAGACCCAGTACTTC.

This clonotype appeared a few times. A junction end diverges from the germline sequence, so it may reflect a read error. CDR3 DNA sequence: TGTGTCAGCAGAACAGGGAATTCACCCCTCCACTTT. Protein: CVSRTGNSPLHF. The chain couples TRBV7-9 to TRBJ1-6; D possibly corresponds to TRBD1 (6 bases). CDR3 length: 12 residues. Per germline, CDR1 SEHNR and CDR2 FQNEAQ (reference sequence). The variable domain in full, completed from reference TRBV7-9 and TRBJ1-6, reads DTGVSQNPRHKITKRGQNVTFRCDPISEHNRLYWYRQTLGQGPEFLTYFQNEAQLEKSRLLSDRFSAERPKGSFSTLEIQRTEQGDSAMYLCVSRTGNSPLHFGNGTRLTVT.

V and J are TRBV24-1 and TRBJ1-6; D may be TRBD1 (5 bases). The CDR3 runs to 15 residues. Trimming left V 5 bases short and J 7 bases short, with 14 bases between. CDR1 is KGHDR, CDR2 SFDVKD, per germline. The CDR3, as DNA: TGTGCCACCAGTGGGGGACGGGAGAAGAATTCACCCCTCCACTTT. Translating it yields CATSGGREKNSPLHF.

This clonotype was counted ten times or more. The V call is TRBV27, the J call TRBJ2-2, with 7 bases that match TRBD1. The CDR3 is 17 amino acids. The J segment lost 2 bases and the V segment lost 3 bases, leaving 9 bases of the junction unmatched. Germline V CDR1 and CDR2: MNHEY, SMNVEV (reference sequence). CDR3 region: CASSFRDRISNTGELFF. The CDR3 bases are TGTGCCAGCAGTTTCCGGGACAGAATCTCCAACACCGGGGAGCTGTTTTTT.

This clonotype was seen a few times. This sequence joins TRBV12-3 or TRBV12-4 and TRBJ1-1, with D possibly being TRBD1 (5 bases). This CDR3 is 13 amino acids long. Trimming pared 0 bases from V and 9 bases from J, leaving 11 bases between. CDR3 in amino acids: CASSLAQSGKAFF. CDR3 nucleotide sequence: TGTGCCAGCAGTTTAGCGCAGTCAGGGAAAGCTTTCTTT.

This clonotype was seen only once. This chain uses TRBV7-8 with TRBJ2-4; TRBD2 agrees at 8 bases. CDR3 size: 19 residues. Germline V CDR1 and CDR2: SGHVS, FQNEAQ. The J segment lost 0 bases and the V segment lost 4 bases, leaving 14 bases of the junction unmatched. The DNA of the CDR3 is TGTGCCAGCAGCTACACTCCCGGGACTAGAGGAGGAGCCAAAAACATTCAGTACTTC. This sequence encodes CASSYTPGTRGGAKNIQYF.

The chain is built from TRBV4-1 and TRBJ2-1; no clear D. This CDR3 contains 12 residues. Germline V gives CDR1 MGHRA, CDR2 YSYEKL. Trimming stripped 0 bases from V and 10 bases from J, with 7 bases between. This CDR3 is CASSQDMGEQFF. The CDR3 nucleotides read TGCGCCAGCAGCCAAGATATGGGGGAGCAGTTCTTC.

There are many counts of this clonotype. The chain links TRBV14 to TRBJ1-2, with a possible D match to TRBD1 (5 bases). The CDR3 loop spans 13 amino acids. Germline CDR1 reads SGHDN; CDR2 reads FVKESK. V dropped 0 bases and J dropped 6 bases, with 8 bases sitting between them. CDR3 in amino acids: CASSQDLGDGYTF. The DNA for the CDR3 is TGTGCCAGCAGCCAAGATCTAGGGGATGGCTACACCTTC.

This clonotype has ten or more counts. The chain uses TRBV7-8 and TRBJ2-5; D is possibly TRBD1 or TRBD2 (5 bases each). The V gene's germline CDR1 is SGHVS and CDR2 FQNEAQ. V was cut by 5 bases and J by 5 bases, with 24 bases left in between. CDR3 size: 17 residues. The chain's CDR3 is CASSPWDRAYQSETQYF. The CDR3 bases are TGTGCCAGCAGCCCGTGGGACCGCGCGTACCAGTCGGAGACCCAGTACTTC.